This T cell receptor beta chain came from a study of PD-1 blockade in classical Hodgkin lymphoma (dated by TCRdb to the early 2020s). In the study overall: A peripheral blood immune signature of response to PD-1 blockade in classical Hodgkin lymphoma was defined using TCR beta sequencing and CyTOF. Summary of the overall study and its limitations: The study was restricted to a single clinical trial cohort, and the causes of repertoire differences, possibly disease activity or prior therapy, were left undefined. Baseline TCR diversity was reported to be lower in newly diagnosed patients than in healthy donors and to be lower still in relapsed/refractory patients.

What this sample's time point label stands for: newly diagnosed, previously untreated cHL patient sample. As a comparison group for the relapsed/refractory trial patients, PBMCs from patients with newly diagnosed, previously untreated classical Hodgkin lymphoma were sequenced. After peripheral blood was drawn into 8 mL Vacutainer Cell Preparation Tubes, PBMCs were isolated by centrifugation and then cryopreserved. This clone was detected only once. It has no known antigen specificity. At one end the junction does not follow the germline gene, possibly because of a read error. The germline V gene supplies CDR1 MDHEN and CDR2 SYDVKM. Taken from cysteine to phenylalanine, the CDR3 has 16 residues. Only the CDR3 part of the read is kept: 48 bases, read in frame from the first base. The Qiagen DNeasy kit was used to extract genomic DNA both from unsorted PBMCs and from the negatively selected CD4+ and CD8+ fractions. TCR beta CDR3 regions were subjected to amplification by immunoSEQ multiplex PCR with primers that anneal to V and J segments. Amplification bias was minimized using a synthetic immune receptor repertoire, and residual bias was removed computationally after sequencing. The original pipeline was this. Custom Python scripts were used to quantify repertoire diversity as the Shannon entropy index. Unsorted, CD4+ and CD8+ repertoires were analyzed separately, except in combined analyses where CD4+ and CD8+ sequences were merged in silico. The source is immuneACCESS, and TCRdb retained only in-frame sequences with V and J called. Part of the clones is not carried over; for the studies checked, unresolved V genes explain less than half of this, and the remainder is unexplained. That table supplies the V and J calls and clone size; D and trimming were determined from the DNA. A total of 20,000 to 25,000 clones appear in this sample, approximately 94% of them only once. Roughly 5% of the sample is held by the ten biggest clonotypes.

The TCR sequence derives from a human donor with classical Hodgkin lymphoma. The V and J segments used are TRBV28 and TRBJ2-7; matching of 7 bases hints at TRBD2 as the D gene. Sequencing was performed on peripheral blood mononuclear cells (PBMCs). The nucleotide sequence is TGTGCCAGCAGTTTAAGTCCCCGGGGGGCTTCCTGCGAGCAGTACTTC. It codes for CASSLSPRGASCEQYF.